A selection of T cell receptor beta chains follows, all from one sample in a study of regulatory T cells in long-lasting Graves disease. Each CDR3 protein is one row after TCRdb ran MiXCR on the multiplex PCR reads. Of approximately 310,000 distinct CDR3 sequences in the sample, 15% to 20% were seen once. The sample here was peripheral blood mononuclear cells (PBMCs), taken at new diagnosis, from a patient treated with antithyroid drugs. The receptors were sampled from a female donor with Graves disease. Both conserved end residues are part of each CDR3. The order of the fields is V gene, J gene, D gene, CDR3 protein. D genes are given only for firm matches.

TRBV6-1,TRBJ1-2,-,CASSDGDGFYGYTF
TRBV20-1,TRBJ1-2,TRBD1,CSAQEQGAGYGYTF
TRBV2,TRBJ2-7,-,CASRPRGSPVPYEQYF
TRBV12-3/TRBV12-4,TRBJ2-3,TRBD2,CASRLAGGPPTQYF
TRBV28,TRBJ1-2,-,CASSFGTVANYGYTF
TRBV27,TRBJ2-1,-,CASSSKGLLVADISYNEQFF
TRBV25-1,TRBJ1-6,-,CASSETTVNSPLHF
TRBV24-1,TRBJ2-5,TRBD1,CATSDGQGAYQETQYF
TRBV7-9,TRBJ2-7,-,CASSLSDTTYEQYF
TRBV20-1,TRBJ1-2,-,CSASGVREGRGGYTF
TRBV9,TRBJ2-1,-,CASTPSDTFNEQFF
TRBV3-1,TRBJ2-7,-,CASSQGSTPREQYF
TRBV11-2,TRBJ2-3,TRBD2,CASSLEGTSGSGSTDTQYF
TRBV7-2,TRBJ2-4,-,CASSLGSRLAKNIQYF
TRBV18,TRBJ1-1,-,CASSPGTVEAFF
TRBV6-2/TRBV6-3,TRBJ1-1,-,CASSMWTSASEAFF
TRBV7-2,TRBJ2-5,-,CASSPHPTQYF
TRBV6-2/TRBV6-3,TRBJ2-7,TRBD2,CASRTGEGYSYEQYF
TRBV29-1,TRBJ1-2,-,CSVAGNLYGYTF
TRBV29-1,TRBJ2-6,-,CSVTPRGNSGANVLTF
TRBV27,TRBJ1-5,TRBD1,CATGQGNQPQHF
TRBV19,TRBJ2-1,TRBD2,CASSIPLAGGYGEQFF
TRBV6-1,TRBJ1-6,TRBD1,CASRLSGTGDNSPLHF
TRBV12-3/TRBV12-4,TRBJ1-5,-,CASSLPGGGQPQHF
TRBV7-8,TRBJ2-5,TRBD2,CASSSRLAGGIIQETQYF
TRBV7-8,TRBJ1-5,-,CASSFSTTGANQPQHF
TRBV19,TRBJ2-3,-,CASSIDQESGTRADTQYF
TRBV25-1,TRBJ2-3,-,CASSSRTAPSTDTQYF
TRBV28,TRBJ2-3,-,CASSDYRDFPTDTQYF
TRBV28,TRBJ1-2,TRBD1,CASSHIGTGFYGYTF
TRBV24-1,TRBJ2-3,-,CATSAVGQLNTQYF
TRBV6-2/TRBV6-3,TRBJ2-1,TRBD2,CASRPPGLEEQFF
TRBV28,TRBJ2-7,TRBD1,CASETGGRIPSYEQYF
TRBV27,TRBJ2-7,-,CASRPDFGSYEQYF
TRBV20-1,TRBJ2-5,TRBD2,CSASGRERGGETQYF
TRBV11-2,TRBJ2-7,-,CASSLDPGTSSYEQYF
TRBV13,TRBJ1-4,-,CASSFGQTLRGNTIDFTEKLFF
TRBV12-3/TRBV12-4,TRBJ2-1,-,CASSPPTGIAGHEQFF
TRBV30,TRBJ2-5,TRBD2,CAWRTSGGIVKTQYF
TRBV28,TRBJ2-7,-,CASSFGTRSYEQYF